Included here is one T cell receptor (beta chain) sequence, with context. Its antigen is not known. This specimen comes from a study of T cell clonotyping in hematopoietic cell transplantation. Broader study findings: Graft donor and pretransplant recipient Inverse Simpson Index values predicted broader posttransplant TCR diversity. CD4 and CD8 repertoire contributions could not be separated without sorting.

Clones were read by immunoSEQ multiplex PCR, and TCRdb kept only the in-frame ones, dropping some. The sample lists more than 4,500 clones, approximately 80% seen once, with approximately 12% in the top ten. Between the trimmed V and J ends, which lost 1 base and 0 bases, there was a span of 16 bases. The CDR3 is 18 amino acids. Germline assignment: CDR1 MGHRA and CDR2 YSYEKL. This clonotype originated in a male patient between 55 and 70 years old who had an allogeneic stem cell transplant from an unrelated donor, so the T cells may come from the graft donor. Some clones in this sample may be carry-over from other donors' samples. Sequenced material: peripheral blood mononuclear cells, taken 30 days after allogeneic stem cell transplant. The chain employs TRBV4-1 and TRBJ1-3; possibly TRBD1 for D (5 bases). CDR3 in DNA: TGCGCCAGCAGCCAAGTAGGGGCGCCAGCCATCTCTGGAAACACCATATATTTT. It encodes CASSQVGAPAISGNTIYF.